This TCR beta chain came from a study of cytomegalovirus exposure and HLA in healthy donors (dated by TCRdb to the late 2010s). About the full investigation: An earlier analysis of approximately 640 of the donors reported about 250 Gb of sequence data and roughly 110 million unique TCR beta sequences from about 180 million T cells. Roughly 300 gigabases of sequencing data and tens of millions of unique TCR sequences were included in an early release covering roughly 600 HLA-typed donors. Of the roughly 400 genotyped donors, over 70% fell in the genetic ancestry cluster associated with self-reported Caucasian donors. The study aimed to test whether cataloging public T cell receptors could reveal signatures of past pathogen exposure. Using immunosequencing, the study profiled T cell repertoires from around 680 subjects and related those repertoires to cytomegalovirus serostatus. Besides the first cohort of roughly 640 subjects, a separate validation cohort made up of 120 different subjects was used. To predict cytomegalovirus infection status, the study brought together high-throughput TCR immunosequencing, statistical association of individual TCRs with disease status, and machine learning. A later analysis re-analyzed previously published TCR beta repertoires from 650 to 800 donors and added high-resolution HLA genotyping to study TCR occurrence patterns. The later analysis used no new phenotypic data to find candidate immune exposures, relying instead on TCR beta sequences and their occurrence across donors. An earlier analysis of 587 of the donors applied high-throughput TCR beta sequencing to assess whether each TCR beta V gene segment acted as functional or pseudogenic. Donor age, sex, ethnicity and CMV serostatus were collected together with the repertoire data. A later genetic analysis took genome-wide SNP genotypes for about 55% of the 666 donors and used that subset as a discovery cohort. All discovery cohort repertoires had been generated on a single sequencing platform. HLA typing included class I and class II loci at four-digit resolution. Typing coverage varied by locus: 629-630 donors for A, B, C, DRB1 and DQB1; approximately 500 for DQA1; 600 to 610 for DPA1; around 450 for DPB1. Four to six DR-DQ haplotypes were handled as single units for association and clustering, since linkage in the cohort was strong. Among 300 to 450 genotyped donors of the cohort, an average of about 240,000 unique TCR beta nucleotide sequences were sequenced per donor, roughly 20% of them non-productive. Broader findings and caveats from the paper: HLA typing was unavailable for some donors at each locus, so association tests used only the typed subset. The authors suggested that the approach could potentially be extended to other disease states and immunological phenotypes. Presence/absence analyses assumed roughly uniform sequencing depth across donors, an assumption that may not hold. In this cohort, only TCR beta chains were sequenced, and detectable features were limited by the absence of alpha or paired-chain data. In a later analysis, TCR association rates were found to vary across HLA loci, with the most associated TCRs seen for DRB1 alleles and the fewest for HLA-C alleles. A later genetic analysis associated a missense DCLRE1C variant with V-gene and J-gene trimming of TCR beta chains, and an independent cohort replicated the association. The classifier was reported to diagnose cytomegalovirus status with high specificity and sensitivity in both the original and validation cohorts. A later analysis associated about 17,000 TCR beta sequences with specific HLA alleles at a false discovery rate of 0.05. According to a later analysis, parvovirus B19, influenza, CMV and Epstein-Barr virus appeared linked to several top co-occurrence clusters. Because the 87-base-pair reads could not distinguish some IMGT-functional V segments, including TRBV6-2 and TRBV6-3, those segments were excluded. According to a later genetic analysis, donors in an Asian-associated ancestry cluster had fewer N-insertions in productive TCRs than the roughly 670-donor mean. Immune exposure information for the cohort was limited to CMV serostatus. Assigning TCR associations to individual alleles was difficult when HLA alleles, especially DR and DQ, strongly co-occurred. A total of 150 or so TCR beta chains were listed by the study as associated with cytomegalovirus. An earlier analysis of approximately 570 of the donors showed that most TCR beta V segments appeared in productive rearrangements either about 87% or about 30% of the time, which broadly matched IMGT annotations. A cluster of highly shared sequence variants was judged likely to be a technical artifact of the sequencing pipeline. Across donors, most TCR sequences were observed very rarely, whereas some public TCRs were present in many individuals. Because counts were too low, seventeen rarely observed V segments, including chromosome 9 orphons, were left out of the earlier analysis of roughly 600 of the donors. Correlated functional status among segregating V segments might reflect linkage disequilibrium, but an unknown experimental factor could not be ruled out. A later analysis found that HLA-associated TCR beta chains were more clonally expanded and had lower generation probabilities than equally common non-associated chains. Three of the identified cytomegalovirus-associated TCR beta chains were confirmed in vitro to be specific for cytomegalovirus antigens. A further reported finding was that TCR beta sequences accurately predicted the HLA-A and HLA-B alleles for most subjects in the first cohort. According to a later analysis, most CMV-associated TCR beta chains appeared to be HLA-restricted, and the HLA associations seemed to be driven largely by CMV exposure.

Receptor amplification or capture employed the immunoSEQ multiplex PCR assay. For the multiplex PCR, a mixture combining 60 forward primers for TCR Vbeta segments and 13 reverse primers for TCR Jbeta segments was used. A multiplex PCR assay on genomic DNA amplified the CDR3 region of rearranged TCR beta genes. On the Illumina HiSeq System, the amplified TCR beta libraries were sequenced as 87-base-pair reads. The original pipeline was this. In a later analysis, 77 million or so unique TCR beta chains were counted across the roughly 670 repertoires, and roughly 11 million of these chains were shared by at least two donors. A nearest-neighbor algorithm error-corrected the raw reads and collapsed the reads into unique sequences, merging closely related sequences to remove PCR and sequencing errors. CDR3 sequences were aligned to IMGT reference sequences to assign V, D and J gene segments. Each retained sequence needed at least a six-nucleotide match to both a V gene segment and a J gene segment. Rearrangements were classified as productive when the CDR3 lacked stop codons and remained in frame with V and J, and all other rearrangements were classified as non-productive. CDR3 was defined by IMGT convention, running from the second conserved V-encoded cysteine to the conserved J-encoded phenylalanine. The earlier analysis of some 600 of the donors excluded sequences that lacked an unambiguous match to a single V gene segment. An earlier analysis of fewer than 650 of the donors classified V segments as functional when productive rearrangements were above 56.7% and as segregating when the standard deviation between donors was above 5%. A statistical classification framework was developed to diagnose cytomegalovirus status using the catalog of TCR beta chain sequences. V and J gene assignment, in a later analysis, came from comparing TCR nucleotide sequences with IMGT/GENE-DB human TR gene sequences. Using the TCRdist pipeline, a later analysis assigned CDR3 sequences along with most-parsimonious VDJ recombination scenarios. A later analysis defined each TCR beta chain by its CDR3 amino acid sequence plus V-gene family, and excluded reads lacking a unique V-gene family. To address suspected cross-contamination and a sequencing artifact, a later analysis removed 550 to 750 highly shared, low-generation-probability nucleotide sequences. A later analysis calculated a clonal expansion index for each public chain from normalized within-repertoire ranks of inferred template counts. In a later analysis, generation probabilities were computed with a VDJ recombination model fitted to out-of-frame rearrangements, and the resulting probabilities were checked against IGoR. A later analysis scored TCR-TCR, TCR-HLA and TCR-CMV co-occurrence with hypergeometric tests, applying a repertoire-size bias correction to TCR pairs. In a later analysis, false discovery rates were estimated by permuting HLA or CMV assignments 20 times. In a later analysis, co-occurring TCRs were grouped with DBSCAN, and TCRdist sequence similarity was added when clustering was performed within HLA-allele-positive subsets. Repertoires with fewer than 30,000 or more than 120,000 public chains, plus five repertoires with anomalous nucleotide sharing, were excluded from co-occurrence clustering. TCRdb took this table from immuneACCESS and kept in-frame rearrangements with V and J called. Such tables lack part of the clones; where checked against another copy, unresolved V genes explain under half of the gap, and the rest is unexplained. V, J and clone size reflect that table, while D and trimming were determined from the DNA. The sample yields 99,000 or so clones; over 60% were counted once. Of the sample, roughly a sixth falls within the top ten clones.

Notes on this clone: Its antigen specificity is not known. Base qualities are not recorded, but no much larger clone differs from it by a single base.

The cohort was made up of roughly 670 healthy bone marrow donors. Cohort members were all nominally healthy when sampled, although unrecorded immune exposures were likely present. The donor was CMV seropositive and was included in the group of almost 300 seropositive cohort members. A peripheral blood sample was provided by each donor, and peripheral blood mononuclear cells were used for TCR beta sequencing. The Qiagen DNeasy Blood Extraction Kit was used to extract genomic DNA from the blood cell samples. From a lookup of the germline V gene, CDR1 and CDR2 are SGHTA and FQGNSA. The CDR3, cysteine through phenylalanine, is 17 amino acids long. CDR3 DNA only is kept here, 51 bases in frame from base 1. Trimming removed 6 bases from V and 1 base from J; the gene matches leave 13 bases unexplained.

The clonotype comes from a man aged 55-75 years in good health and CMV-seropositive. The chain joins TRBV7-2 to TRBJ2-5, with 8 middle bases fitting TRBD2. Material for sequencing was PBMCs. The bases read TGTGCCAGCAGTAGGATCTTCCGGGGGGGCGGCCAAGAGACCCAGTACTTC. This is translated as CASSRIFRGGGQETQYF.